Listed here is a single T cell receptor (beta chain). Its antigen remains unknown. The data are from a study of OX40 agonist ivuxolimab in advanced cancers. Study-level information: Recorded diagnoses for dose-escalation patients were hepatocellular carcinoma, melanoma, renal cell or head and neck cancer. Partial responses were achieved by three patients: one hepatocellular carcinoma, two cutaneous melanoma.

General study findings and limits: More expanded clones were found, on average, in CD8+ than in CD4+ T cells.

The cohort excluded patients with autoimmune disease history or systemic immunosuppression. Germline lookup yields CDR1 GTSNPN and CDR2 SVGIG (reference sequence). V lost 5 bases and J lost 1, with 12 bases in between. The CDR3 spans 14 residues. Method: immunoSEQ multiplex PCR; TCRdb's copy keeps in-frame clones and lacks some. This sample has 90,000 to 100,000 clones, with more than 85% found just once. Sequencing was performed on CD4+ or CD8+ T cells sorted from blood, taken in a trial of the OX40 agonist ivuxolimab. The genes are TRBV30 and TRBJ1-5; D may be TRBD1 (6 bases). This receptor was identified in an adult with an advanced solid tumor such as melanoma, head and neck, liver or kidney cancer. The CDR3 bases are TGTGCCTGGGCTACAGGGTCCAGCAATCAGCCCCAGCATTTT. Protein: CAWATGSSNQPQHF.